This T cell receptor (beta chain) was sequenced for a study of T cell responses to AZD1222 COVID-19 vaccine. Study-level findings and limits: None of the repertoires were sampled until the peak T cell response had passed. The sample set comprised mostly white British donors with more females, and clonal diversity was possibly underestimated. Two AZD1222 doses significantly raised spike-specific TCR breadth and depth over controls.

V gave up 5 bases and J gave up 11 bases, with 15 bases separating them. This CDR3 is built from 13 residues. Repertoires were generated with immunoSEQ multiplex PCR, while TCRdb's copy carries only in-frame clones and drops some. Among 150,000 to 200,000 clones listed, approximately 93% were seen once. With regard to this clone: Its antigen is currently unknown.

The TCR originated in an adult who received the AZD1222 COVID-19 vaccine. The input for sequencing was peripheral blood, taken 28 days after the second AZD1222 dose. The chain combines TRBV12-3 or TRBV12-4 with TRBJ1-4; no clear D. As DNA, the CDR3 is TGTGCCAGCAGTGGTTCAGGCTACGACAAACTGTTTTTT. Its translation: CASSGSGYDKLFF.